This T cell receptor beta chain was captured by sequencing in a study of T cells in Graves' hyperthyroidism and ophthalmopathy. The CDR3 loop spans 18 amino acids. Per germline, CDR1 SEHNR and CDR2 FQNEAQ (reference sequence). Points from the study as a whole: The model forecast ophthalmopathy, anticipating it by a median 6.5 months before onset.

The TCR beta CDR3 regions underwent amplification using RNA transcripts as the source. The HTBI primer set drove a first-round RT-PCR of the TCR CDR3. TCRdb recomputed calls from the multiplex PCR reads with MiXCR, one row per CDR3 protein. This sample has 450,000 to 700,000 distinct CDR3 sequences, with about half found just once. This clonotype was picked up a small number of times. Antigen unknown. With a much larger clone just one base away, this may be a read error. J is TRBJ1-4 and V is TRBV7-9, with 8 bases that match TRBD1. Material: peripheral blood or thyroid tissue (not recorded which). This sequence originates from an adult woman with Graves' disease, either hyperthyroidism or ophthalmopathy (not recorded which). The CDR3 DNA sequence: TGTGCCAGCAGCTTCGCCTACGGAGGGACAGGCTCTAATGAAAAACTGCTTTTT. Amino acid sequence: CASSFAYGGTGSNEKLLF. Full variable domain (missing parts from reference TRBV7-9 and TRBJ1-4): DTGVSQNPRHKITKRGQNVTFRCDPISEHNRLYWYRQTLGQGPEFLTYFQNEAQLEKSRLLSDRFSAERPKGSFSTLEIQRTEQGDSAMYLCASSFAYGGTGSNEKLLFGSGTQLSVL.